The subject of this entry is one TCR beta chain. The antigen is unknown. A sample-barcoded 5' primer and a J-beta primer mix were used in a second PCR of about 7 to 11 cycles. MiXCR was run by TCRdb on the 5' RACE reads, yielding one entry per CDR3 protein. The sample carries 600,000 or so distinct CDR3 sequences, about 21% recorded once. The sample is drawn from a study of blood T cells in healthy people across ages. Whole-study findings and limits: With donor CMV status unknown, expanded clonotype changes were possibly confounded. Diversity estimates drawn from one million T cells were deemed underestimates.

CDR1 and CDR2 from the germline V gene are SGDLS and YYNGEE. V was clipped by 3 bases and J by 0 bases; unmatched bases: 7. The CDR3 covers 16 residues. Sample donors were healthy Caucasian individuals that came from Russia, aged 6 to 90. V is TRBV9 and J is TRBJ1-2, with TRBD1 identical over 8 bases. The sequence came from a man in his 70s in good health. The sequencing input was blood. CDR3 sequence (DNA): TGTGCCAGCAGCGACCGACAGGGGCCTACTAACTATGGCTACACCTTC. This encodes CASSDRQGPTNYGYTF.